This T cell receptor (beta chain) comes out of a study of PD-1 blockade in classical Hodgkin lymphoma. Regarding the study as a whole: A significant rise in TCR diversity by C4D1 was seen for CD4+ but not CD8+ cells. Reports indicated that newly diagnosed patients had lower baseline TCR diversity than healthy donors did.

V lost 7 bases and J lost 4; bases outside the gene matches: 9. The germline V gene has CDR1 SNHLY and CDR2 FYNNEI. This CDR3 is built from 15 residues. Autologous stem cell transplantation was followed by relapse in every patient, and brentuximab vedotin exposure varied. This table comes from immunoSEQ multiplex PCR, and its TCRdb copy is limited to in-frame clones, with some not included. The sample comprises tens of thousands of clones, roughly 90% of which are singletons, and 9% to 10% rests with the top ten. By share, this clone ranks as medium-sized. Its antigen is unknown. Sequenced material: peripheral blood mononuclear cells (PBMCs), taken at baseline. This receptor was taken from a human donor with classical Hodgkin lymphoma. The chain combines TRBV2 with TRBJ1-5; 8 nucleotides agree with TRBD1. CDR3 loop: CASTRGTGGNQPQHF. CDR3 nucleotides: TGTGCCAGCACTCGGGGGACAGGAGGAAATCAGCCCCAGCATTTT. Supplemented by reference TRBV2 and TRBJ1-5, the full variable domain reads EPEVTQTPSHQVTQMGQEVILRCVPISNHLYFYWYRQILGQKVEFLVSFYNNEISEKSEIFDDQFSVERPDGSNFTLKIRSTKLEDSAMYFCASTRGTGGNQPQHFGDGTRLSIL.